The clone carrying this T cell receptor beta chain was found many times. Trimming pared 6 bases from V and 8 bases from J, leaving 10 bases between. Germline V gene sequence: CDR1 MNHEY, CDR2 SVGAGI. The CDR3 runs 11 residues. These data belong to a study of tumor-infiltrating lymphocytes in primary liver carcinoma. They got blood RNA out of unsorted whole blood and also pulled out germline DNA. With approximately 500 ng total RNA as template and a constant-region primer, TCR beta cDNA was made. Construction of TCR beta libraries relied on three successive nested multiplex PCR rounds employing slightly modified ARM-PCR. TRBV1-TRBV30 forward primers and a C-beta reverse primer were used in the first two PCR rounds, which each ran for approximately 10 cycles. TCRdb reprocessed the multiplex PCR reads via MiXCR and lists one record per CDR3 protein. The sample includes about 300,000 distinct CDR3 sequences, 65% of them seen just once.

The rearrangement joins TRBV6-5 to TRBJ1-2; TRBD1 might be the D (6 bases). The TCR was taken from a man in his forties with primary liver carcinoma and hepatitis B virus infection. What was sequenced was peripheral blood. CDR3 nucleotide sequence: TGTGCCAGCAGAACAGGGCGAGGCTACACCTTC. This translates into CASRTGRGYTF.